Listed below are T cell receptor beta chains from one sample, sequenced in a study of CD8 T cells in Susac syndrome. From the immunoSEQ multiplex PCR reads, TCRdb called clonotypes with MiXCR, one entry per CDR3 protein. The data contain fewer than 150,000 distinct CDR3 sequences, approximately 90% of them singletons. Sequences were obtained from CD8+ T cells from PBMCs. The source of these receptors is a human donor with multiple sclerosis. CDR3s include the opening cysteine and the closing phenylalanine or tryptophan. D genes are given only for firm matches. Clone size, where shown, is once, few, many, or a class for clones that have expanded.

j_gene: TRBJ1-2; v_gene: TRBV12-3/TRBV12-4; abundance: few; d_gene: -; CDR3nt: TGTGCCAGCAGTTCCACAGATGGCTACACCTTC; CDR3aa: CASSSTDGYTF
j_gene: TRBJ1-2; v_gene: TRBV14; abundance: -; d_gene: -; CDR3nt: TGTGCCAGCAGCCACGGAGCTAACTATGGCTACACCTTC; CDR3aa: CASSHGANYGYTF
j_gene: TRBJ2-7; v_gene: TRBV12-3/TRBV12-4; abundance: -; d_gene: TRBD2; CDR3nt: TGTGCCAGCAGTTCCGGGACTAGCGGGACCGGTCCCTCCTACGAGCAGTACTTC; CDR3aa: CASSSGTSGTGPSYEQYF
j_gene: TRBJ1-2; v_gene: TRBV24-1; abundance: -; d_gene: TRBD1; CDR3nt: TGTGCCACCAGTGAGCGGGACAGAAACTATGGCTACACCTTC; CDR3aa: CATSERDRNYGYTF
j_gene: TRBJ1-3; v_gene: TRBV6-1; abundance: -; d_gene: -; CDR3nt: TGTGCCACCAATAAGGAAAGCTCTGGAAACACCATATATTTT; CDR3aa: CATNKESSGNTIYF
j_gene: TRBJ2-5; v_gene: TRBV27; abundance: -; d_gene: -; CDR3nt: TGTGCCAGCGGTATAGAGACCCAGTACTTC; CDR3aa: CASGIETQYF
j_gene: TRBJ2-3; v_gene: TRBV24-1; abundance: -; d_gene: -; CDR3nt: TGTGCCACCAGTGATTCCCGCGTGGTAGCGGCTAGCACAGATACGCAGTATTTT; CDR3aa: CATSDSRVVAASTDTQYF
j_gene: TRBJ1-1; v_gene: TRBV11-2; abundance: -; d_gene: -; CDR3nt: TGTGCCAGCAGCTTAGGTTCAGGAGCTGAAGCTTTCTTT; CDR3aa: CASSLGSGAEAFF
j_gene: TRBJ2-1; v_gene: TRBV7-8; abundance: -; d_gene: -; CDR3nt: TGTGCCAGCAGCTTAACAGATAGCGATGAGCAGTTCTTC; CDR3aa: CASSLTDSDEQFF
j_gene: TRBJ2-7; v_gene: TRBV30; abundance: -; d_gene: -; CDR3nt: TGTGCCTGGACCCCCCGGGCGAACTCCTACGAGCAGTACTTC; CDR3aa: CAWTPRANSYEQYF
j_gene: TRBJ2-5; v_gene: TRBV4-1; abundance: -; d_gene: TRBD2; CDR3nt: TGCGCCAGCAGCCAAGATGGAGCGGGGATCCAAGAGACCCAGTACTTC; CDR3aa: CASSQDGAGIQETQYF